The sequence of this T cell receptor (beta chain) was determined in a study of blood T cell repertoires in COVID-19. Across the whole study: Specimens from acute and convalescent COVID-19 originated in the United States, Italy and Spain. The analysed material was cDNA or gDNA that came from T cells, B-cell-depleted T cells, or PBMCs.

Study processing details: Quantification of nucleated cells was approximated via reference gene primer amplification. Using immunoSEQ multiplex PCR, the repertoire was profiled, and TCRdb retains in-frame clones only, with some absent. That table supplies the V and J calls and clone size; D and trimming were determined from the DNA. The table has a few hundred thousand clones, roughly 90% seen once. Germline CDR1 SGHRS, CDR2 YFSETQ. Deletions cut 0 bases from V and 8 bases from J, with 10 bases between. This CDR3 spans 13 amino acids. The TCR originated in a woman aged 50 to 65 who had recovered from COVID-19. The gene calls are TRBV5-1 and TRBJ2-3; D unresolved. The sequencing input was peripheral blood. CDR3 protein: CASSLEARATQYF. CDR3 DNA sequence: TGCGCCAGCAGCTTGGAGGCTAGAGCTACGCAGTATTTT.